This entry describes one T cell receptor (beta chain). Its target is not known. The data stem from a study of CD8+ T cells in alopecia areata. Study-level results: Besides other cells, scalp samples also yield sequences of resident alphabeta T cells from normal skin.

Isolated RNA was reverse transcribed into cDNA used as the sequencing template. The data were produced by immunoSEQ multiplex PCR, yet TCRdb's version contains in-frame clones alone and is incomplete. Of 150,000 to 200,000 clones in the sample, roughly 64% were seen once. Germline V gene sequence: CDR1 GTSNPN, CDR2 SVGIG (reference sequence). The CDR3 totals 14 residues. Germline trimming cut 5 bases from V and 3 bases from J; bases unmatched to any gene: 6. Treatment in this sample: oral pan-JAK inhibitor, 5-10 mg twice daily. Collected material from alopecia areata patients comprised lesional scalp punch biopsies and peripheral blood.

The receptor was derived from a human donor with alopecia areata. This chain joins TRBV30 and TRBJ2-5; 10 bases line up with TRBD2. The sample here was CD4+ T cells sorted from blood, taken at week 24, from a patient treated with tofacitinib. CDR3 in DNA: TGTGCCTGGGCGCCGGGACTAGCGAAAGAGACCCAGTACTTC. Protein: CAWAPGLAKETQYF.